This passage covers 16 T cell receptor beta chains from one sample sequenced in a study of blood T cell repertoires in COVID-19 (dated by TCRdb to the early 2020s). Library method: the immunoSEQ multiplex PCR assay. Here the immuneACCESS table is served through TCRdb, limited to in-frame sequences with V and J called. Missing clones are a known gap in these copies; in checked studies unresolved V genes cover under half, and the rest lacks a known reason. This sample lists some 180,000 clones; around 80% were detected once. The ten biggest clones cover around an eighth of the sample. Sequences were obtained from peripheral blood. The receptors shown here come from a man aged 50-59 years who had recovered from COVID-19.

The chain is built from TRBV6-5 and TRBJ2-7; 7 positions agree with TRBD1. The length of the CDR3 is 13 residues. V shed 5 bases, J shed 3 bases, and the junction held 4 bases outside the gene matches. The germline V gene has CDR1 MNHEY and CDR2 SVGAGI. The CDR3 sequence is CASSTRDSYEQYF. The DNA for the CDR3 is TGTGCCAGCAGTACCAGGGACAGCTACGAGCAGTACTTC.

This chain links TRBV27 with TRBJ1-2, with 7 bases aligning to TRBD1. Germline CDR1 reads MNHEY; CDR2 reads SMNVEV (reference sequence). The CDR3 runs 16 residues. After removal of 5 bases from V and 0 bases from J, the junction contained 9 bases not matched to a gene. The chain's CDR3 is CASSPALGQTNYGYTF. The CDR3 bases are TGTGCCAGCAGTCCGGCTTTGGGACAGACTAACTATGGCTACACCTTC.

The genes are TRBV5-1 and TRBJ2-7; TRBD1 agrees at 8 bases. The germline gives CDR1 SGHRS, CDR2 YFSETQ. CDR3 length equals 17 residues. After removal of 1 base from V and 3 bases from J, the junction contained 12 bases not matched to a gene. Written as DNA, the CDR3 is TGCGCCAGCAGCTTGACAGGGGGTCTTAGTTTAGACTACGAGCAGTACTTC. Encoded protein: CASSLTGGLSLDYEQYF.

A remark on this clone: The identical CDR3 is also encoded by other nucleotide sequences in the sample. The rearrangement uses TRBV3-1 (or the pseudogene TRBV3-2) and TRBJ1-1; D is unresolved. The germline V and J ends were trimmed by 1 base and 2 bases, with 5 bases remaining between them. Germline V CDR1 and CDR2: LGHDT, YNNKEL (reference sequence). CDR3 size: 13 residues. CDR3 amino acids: CASSQGRNTEAFF. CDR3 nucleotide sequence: TGTGCCAGCAGCCAAGGGAGAAACACTGAAGCTTTCTTT.

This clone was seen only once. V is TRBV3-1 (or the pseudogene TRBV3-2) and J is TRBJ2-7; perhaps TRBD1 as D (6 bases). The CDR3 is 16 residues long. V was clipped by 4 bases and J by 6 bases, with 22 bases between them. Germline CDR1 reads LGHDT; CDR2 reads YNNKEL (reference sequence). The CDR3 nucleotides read TGTGCCAGCAGCCCAAGACAGGCGCCACAGGTGAGCGAGCAGTACTTC. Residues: CASSPRQAPQVSEQYF.

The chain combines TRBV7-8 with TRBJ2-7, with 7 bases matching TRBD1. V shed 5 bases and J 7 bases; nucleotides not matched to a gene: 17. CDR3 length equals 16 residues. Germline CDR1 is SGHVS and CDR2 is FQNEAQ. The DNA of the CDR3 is TGTGCCAGCAGCCAGAATTTTGAGACAGGGCTCGGAGAGCAGTACTTC. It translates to CASSQNFETGLGEQYF.

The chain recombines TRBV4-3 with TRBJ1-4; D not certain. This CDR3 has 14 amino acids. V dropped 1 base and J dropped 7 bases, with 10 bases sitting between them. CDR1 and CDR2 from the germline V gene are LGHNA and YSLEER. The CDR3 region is CASSQGQRGEKLFF. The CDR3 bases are TGCGCCAGCAGCCAAGGGCAGCGGGGTGAAAAACTGTTTTTT.

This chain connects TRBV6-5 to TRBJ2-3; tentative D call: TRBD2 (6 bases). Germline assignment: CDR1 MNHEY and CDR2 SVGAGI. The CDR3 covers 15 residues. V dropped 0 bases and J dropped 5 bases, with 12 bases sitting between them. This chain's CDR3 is CASSYSTGEQDTQYF. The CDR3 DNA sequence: TGTGCCAGCAGTTACTCGACGGGGGAGCAAGATACGCAGTATTTT.

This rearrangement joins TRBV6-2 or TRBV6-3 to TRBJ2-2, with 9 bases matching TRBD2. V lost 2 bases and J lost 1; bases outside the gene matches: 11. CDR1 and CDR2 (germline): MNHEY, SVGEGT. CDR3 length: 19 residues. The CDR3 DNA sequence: TGTGCCAGCAGTTACAGGATAAGTAGCGGGAGCCGGAACACCGGGGAGCTGTTTTTT. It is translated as CASSYRISSGSRNTGELFF.

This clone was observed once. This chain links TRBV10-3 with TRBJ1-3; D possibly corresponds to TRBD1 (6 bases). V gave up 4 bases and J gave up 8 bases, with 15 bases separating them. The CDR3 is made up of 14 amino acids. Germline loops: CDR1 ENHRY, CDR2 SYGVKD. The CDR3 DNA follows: TGTGCCATCAGTGTGAATCGGGGGGGGCACACCATATATTTT. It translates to CAISVNRGGHTIYF.

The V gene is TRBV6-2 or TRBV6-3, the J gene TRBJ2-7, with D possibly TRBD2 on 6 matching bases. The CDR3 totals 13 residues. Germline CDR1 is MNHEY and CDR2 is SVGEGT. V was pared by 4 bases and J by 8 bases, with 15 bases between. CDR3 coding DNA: TGTGCCAGCAGTTTAGAGGTAGCGGTGAAGCAGTACTTC. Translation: CASSLEVAVKQYF.

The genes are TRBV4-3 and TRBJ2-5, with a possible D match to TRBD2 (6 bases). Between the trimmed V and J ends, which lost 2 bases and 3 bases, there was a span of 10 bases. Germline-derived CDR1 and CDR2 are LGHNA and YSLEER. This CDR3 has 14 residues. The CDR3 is CASSQRLGKETQYF. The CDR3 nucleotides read TGCGCCAGCAGCCAACGACTAGGAAAAGAGACCCAGTACTTC.

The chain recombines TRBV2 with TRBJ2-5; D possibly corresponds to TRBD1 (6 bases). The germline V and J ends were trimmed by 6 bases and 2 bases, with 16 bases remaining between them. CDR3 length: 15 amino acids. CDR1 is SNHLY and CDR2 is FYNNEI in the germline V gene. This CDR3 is CASRSFGQTQETQYF. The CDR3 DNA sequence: TGTGCCAGCAGGTCCTTCGGACAGACGCAAGAGACCCAGTACTTC.

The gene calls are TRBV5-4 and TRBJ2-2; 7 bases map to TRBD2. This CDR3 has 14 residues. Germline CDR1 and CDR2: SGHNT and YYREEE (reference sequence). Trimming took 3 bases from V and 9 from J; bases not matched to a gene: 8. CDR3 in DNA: TGTGCCAGCAGCTCCGGGACTACAATCAGGGAGCTGTTTTTT. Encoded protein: CASSSGTTIRELFF.

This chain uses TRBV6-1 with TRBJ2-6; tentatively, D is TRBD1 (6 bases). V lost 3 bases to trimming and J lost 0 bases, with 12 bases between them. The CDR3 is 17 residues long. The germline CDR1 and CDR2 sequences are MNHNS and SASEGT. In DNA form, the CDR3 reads TGTGCCAGCAGTGAGATTCCAGGGGCCTCTGGGGCCAACGTCCTGACTTTC. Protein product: CASSEIPGASGANVLTF.

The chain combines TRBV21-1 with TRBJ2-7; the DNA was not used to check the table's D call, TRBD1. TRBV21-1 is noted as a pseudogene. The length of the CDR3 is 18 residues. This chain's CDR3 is CASSKGLLKGRTSYEQYF. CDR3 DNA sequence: TGTGCCAGCAGCAAAGGCTTATTGAAGGGGCGGACCTCCTACGAGCAGTACTTC.